A selection of T cell receptor beta chains follows, all from one sample in a study of blood T cell repertoires in COVID-19. Libraries were prepared by immunoSEQ multiplex PCR; TCRdb keeps only in-frame clonotypes and omits some of them. The table shows around 200,000 clones, with around 83% occurring only once. The sample taken for sequencing was peripheral blood. The receptor source for this set is a woman aged 40 to 50 with acute or convalescent COVID-19. CDR3s include the opening cysteine and the closing phenylalanine or tryptophan. The D gene is left open where the match is weak. Expanded clones get a size class; other rows say once, few or many, or leave the size out.

V	size	length	D	J	CDR3	DNA
TRBV7-2	NA	15	NA	TRBJ1-5	CASSLGPGGDQPQHF	TGTGCCAGCAGCTTAGGGCCTGGCGGGGATCAGCCCCAGCATTTT
TRBV2	NA	13	NA	TRBJ1-1	CASSEGRQTEAFF	TGTGCCAGCAGTGAAGGGCGACAGACTGAAGCTTTCTTT
TRBV7-2	NA	14	TRBD1	TRBJ2-7	CASSGQGAIYEQYF	TGTGCCAGCAGCGGACAGGGGGCTATATACGAGCAGTACTTC
TRBV10-3	NA	12	NA	TRBJ2-1	CAISDSDRGQFF	TGTGCCATCAGTGACTCTGACCGAGGGCAGTTCTTC
TRBV18	NA	13	NA	TRBJ1-3	CASSTGAGNTIYF	TGTGCCAGCTCAACGGGAGCTGGAAACACCATATATTTT
TRBV30	NA	13	NA	TRBJ1-5	CAWSIRDEQPQHF	TGTGCCTGGAGTATCCGGGATGAACAGCCCCAGCATTTT
TRBV2	NA	11	NA	TRBJ1-2	CASRGAGGYTF	TGTGCCAGCAGAGGAGCGGGTGGCTACACCTTC
TRBV30	NA	13	NA	TRBJ1-5	CAWTGGGDQPQHF	TGTGCCTGGACGGGGGGAGGCGATCAGCCCCAGCATTTT
TRBV7-9	NA	14	NA	TRBJ1-1	CASSRGGANTEAFF	TGTGCCAGCAGCCGAGGAGGGGCGAACACTGAAGCTTTCTTT
TRBV7-2	NA	16	NA	TRBJ2-5	CASSLASTNTGETQYF	TGTGCCAGCAGCTTAGCTAGCACGAACACGGGAGAGACCCAGTACTTC
TRBV10-3	few	14	TRBD1	TRBJ2-2	CAISRQGYTGELFF	TGTGCCATCAGTCGACAGGGGTACACCGGGGAGCTGTTTTTT
TRBV10-1	NA	16	NA	TRBJ2-5	CASSEGAGRLQETQYF	TGCGCCAGCAGTGAAGGGGCGGGACGCCTCCAAGAGACCCAGTACTTC
TRBV7-8	NA	14	NA	TRBJ2-7	CASSRPGLPYEQYF	TGTGCCAGCAGCCGACCGGGACTGCCCTACGAGCAGTACTTC
TRBV4-1	NA	14	NA	TRBJ1-1	CASSQGSGYTEAFF	TGCGCCAGCAGCCAAGGTTCGGGGTACACTGAAGCTTTCTTT
TRBV27	NA	15	NA	TRBJ2-1	CASRSLQGYGGEQFF	TGTGCCAGCAGGAGTTTACAGGGCTATGGGGGTGAGCAGTTCTTC
TRBV29-1	NA	13	TRBD2	TRBJ2-1	CSVVTSGGLEQFF	TGCAGCGTTGTAACTAGCGGGGGGCTTGAGCAGTTCTTC
TRBV5-6	NA	14	NA	TRBJ1-2	CASSLGQGDYGYTF	TGTGCCAGCAGCTTGGGGCAGGGCGATTATGGCTACACCTTC
TRBV3-1/TRBV3-2	NA	17	TRBD2	TRBJ2-1	CASSQVTSGTTYNEQFF	TGTGCCAGCAGCCAAGTGACTAGCGGGACTACCTACAATGAGCAGTTCTTC
TRBV28	NA	13	NA	TRBJ1-1	CASSLTLNTEAFF	TGTGCCAGCAGTTTAACATTGAACACTGAAGCTTTCTTT
TRBV7-8	NA	13	NA	TRBJ1-1	CASSRTGSTEAFF	TGTGCCAGCAGCCGAACAGGGAGCACTGAAGCTTTCTTT
TRBV7-3	NA	12	NA	TRBJ2-1	CASSGRYNEQFF	TGTGCCAGCTCAGGGCGCTACAATGAGCAGTTCTTC
TRBV28	once	16	NA	TRBJ2-5	CASRLWRSSSSETQYF	TGTGCCAGCCGCTTGTGGAGGAGTTCGAGTAGCGAGACCCAGTACTTC